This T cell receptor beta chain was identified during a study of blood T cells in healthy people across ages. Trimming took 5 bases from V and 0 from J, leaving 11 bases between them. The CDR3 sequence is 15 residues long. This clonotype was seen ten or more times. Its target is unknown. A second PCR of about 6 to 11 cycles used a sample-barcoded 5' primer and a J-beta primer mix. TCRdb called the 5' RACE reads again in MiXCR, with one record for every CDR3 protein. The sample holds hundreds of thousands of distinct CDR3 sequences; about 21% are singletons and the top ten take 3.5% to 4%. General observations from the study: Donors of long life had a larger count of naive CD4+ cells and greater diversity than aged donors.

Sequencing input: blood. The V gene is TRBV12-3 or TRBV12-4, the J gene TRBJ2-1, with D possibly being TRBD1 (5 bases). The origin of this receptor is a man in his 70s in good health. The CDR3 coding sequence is TGTGCCAGCAGTCCGGACACCAGCTCCTACAATGAGCAGTTCTTC. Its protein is CASSPDTSSYNEQFF.